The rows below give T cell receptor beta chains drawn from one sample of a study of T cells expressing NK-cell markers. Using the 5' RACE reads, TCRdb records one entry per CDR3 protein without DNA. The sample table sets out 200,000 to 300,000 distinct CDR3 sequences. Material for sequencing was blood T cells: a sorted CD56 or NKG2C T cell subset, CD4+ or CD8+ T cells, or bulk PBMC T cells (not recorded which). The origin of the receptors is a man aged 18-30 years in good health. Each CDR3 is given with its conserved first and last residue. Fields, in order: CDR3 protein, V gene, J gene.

CDR3 protein: CAAGQGHTGANVLTF
V gene: TRBV10-3
J gene: TRBJ2-6

CDR3 protein: CSVSYGTGFSTNTDTQYF
V gene: TRBV29-1
J gene: TRBJ2-3

CDR3 protein: CAISDPAGGGPSNEQFF
V gene: TRBV10-3
J gene: TRBJ2-1

CDR3 protein: CSASSRSSGSPGGELFF
V gene: TRBV20-1
J gene: TRBJ2-2

CDR3 protein: CASSQDRSGELFF
V gene: TRBV4-1
J gene: TRBJ2-2

CDR3 protein: CSGGGGPNTEAFF
V gene: TRBV20-1
J gene: TRBJ1-1

CDR3 protein: CASSPRHLGLNEQFF
V gene: TRBV18
J gene: TRBJ2-1

CDR3 protein: CASSFGSRYNEQFF
V gene: TRBV12-3/TRBV12-4
J gene: TRBJ2-1

CDR3 protein: CAISANRGSGNTEAFF
V gene: TRBV10-3
J gene: TRBJ1-1

CDR3 protein: CASGSQSSYNEQFF
V gene: TRBV11-3
J gene: TRBJ2-1

CDR3 protein: CATRGRERGNEQFF
V gene: TRBV10-3
J gene: TRBJ2-1

CDR3 protein: CSVEGVSGNRPDEQFF
V gene: TRBV29-1
J gene: TRBJ2-1

CDR3 protein: CASSPGVQETQYF
V gene: TRBV18
J gene: TRBJ2-5

CDR3 protein: CSAIGINYEQYF
V gene: TRBV20-1
J gene: TRBJ2-7

CDR3 protein: CASSPDPSYNEQFF
V gene: TRBV7-8
J gene: TRBJ2-1

CDR3 protein: CASGSGGGPGELFF
V gene: TRBV12-5
J gene: TRBJ2-2

CDR3 protein: CSVGRDRGSPLHF
V gene: TRBV29-1
J gene: TRBJ1-6

CDR3 protein: CASSSTEDVEQFF
V gene: TRBV18
J gene: TRBJ2-1

CDR3 protein: CATSDPDGSSYNEQFF
V gene: TRBV24-1
J gene: TRBJ2-1

CDR3 protein: CASSFLGNGNQPQHF
V gene: TRBV12-3/TRBV12-4
J gene: TRBJ1-5

CDR3 protein: CASSSSGTDQETQYF
V gene: TRBV5-1
J gene: TRBJ2-5

CDR3 protein: CASSATTWDLNEQFF
V gene: TRBV6-1
J gene: TRBJ2-1

CDR3 protein: CASSHVAGPDYEQYF
V gene: TRBV4-2
J gene: TRBJ2-7

CDR3 protein: CAVGGGGETYEQYF
V gene: TRBV7-9
J gene: TRBJ2-7

CDR3 protein: CASSLERGRESDTQYF
V gene: TRBV5-4
J gene: TRBJ2-3

CDR3 protein: CASSFPGTTGELFF
V gene: TRBV6-5
J gene: TRBJ2-2

CDR3 protein: CASSLWGGSFSNEQFF
V gene: TRBV7-8
J gene: TRBJ2-1